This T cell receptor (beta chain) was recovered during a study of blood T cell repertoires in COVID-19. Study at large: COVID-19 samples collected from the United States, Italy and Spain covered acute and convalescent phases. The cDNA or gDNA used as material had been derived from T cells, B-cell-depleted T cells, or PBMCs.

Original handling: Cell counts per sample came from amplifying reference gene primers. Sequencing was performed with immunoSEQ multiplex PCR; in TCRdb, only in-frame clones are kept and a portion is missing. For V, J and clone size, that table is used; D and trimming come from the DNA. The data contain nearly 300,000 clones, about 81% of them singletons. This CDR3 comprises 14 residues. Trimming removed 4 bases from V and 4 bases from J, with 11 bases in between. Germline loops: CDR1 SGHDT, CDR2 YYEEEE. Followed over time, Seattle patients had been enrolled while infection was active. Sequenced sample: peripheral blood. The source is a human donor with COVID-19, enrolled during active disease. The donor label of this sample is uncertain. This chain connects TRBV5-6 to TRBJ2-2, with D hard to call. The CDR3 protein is CASSPVRSTGELFF. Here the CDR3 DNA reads TGTGCCAGCAGCCCAGTCCGATCCACCGGGGAGCTGTTTTTT.